The rows below give T cell receptor beta chains drawn from one sample of a study of monozygotic twins with inflammatory bowel disease. TCRdb reprocessed the 5' RACE reads and keeps a single row for each CDR3 protein, giving no DNA. The sample table sets out roughly 100,000 distinct CDR3 sequences. Sequenced material: blood. The receptors stem from a human donor with ulcerative colitis or Crohn's disease, or a healthy co-twin of an affected twin (not recorded which). CDR3s include the opening cysteine and the closing phenylalanine or tryptophan. Each record gives: V gene, J gene, CDR3 protein.

V: TRBV28; J: TRBJ2-2; CDR3: CASSSTSGKNTGELFF
V: TRBV11-2; J: TRBJ2-1; CDR3: CASSLFLAGGKGNEQFF
V: TRBV5-1; J: TRBJ2-3; CDR3: CASSLLDRGRADTQYF
V: TRBV5-1; J: TRBJ2-6; CDR3: CASEGQGASGANVLTF
V: TRBV6-4; J: TRBJ2-5; CDR3: CASSNEPIRTSGLHLKETQYF
V: TRBV7-2; J: TRBJ2-5; CDR3: CASSWGLVAVSETQYF
V: TRBV20-1; J: TRBJ2-1; CDR3: CSARDGGTPVGNEQFF
V: TRBV6-1; J: TRBJ2-2; CDR3: CASTKRQRNTGELFF
V: TRBV5-1; J: TRBJ2-7; CDR3: CASSPTPGGPVNYEQYF
V: TRBV6-5; J: TRBJ2-7; CDR3: CASSNDRLISYEQYF
V: TRBV20-1; J: TRBJ2-1; CDR3: CSASGLVPNEQFF
V: TRBV7-3; J: TRBJ2-7; CDR3: CASSLNAGTYEQYF
V: TRBV30; J: TRBJ2-1; CDR3: CAWSPSRGQFF
V: TRBV2; J: TRBJ1-1; CDR3: CASTPGRPTEAFF
V: TRBV4-2; J: TRBJ2-7; CDR3: CASSQNQDRGGEQYF
V: TRBV7-9; J: TRBJ2-5; CDR3: CASNEEGGREKTQYF
V: TRBV12-3/TRBV12-4; J: TRBJ2-3; CDR3: CASSLQGGTDTQYF
V: TRBV20-1; J: TRBJ1-1; CDR3: CSAKQGPNTEAFF
V: TRBV5-1; J: TRBJ1-6; CDR3: CASSRTEDSPLYF
V: TRBV20-1; J: TRBJ2-4; CDR3: CSARLALAKNIQYF
V: TRBV6-2/TRBV6-3; J: TRBJ1-5; CDR3: CASSRKTGARQPQHF
V: TRBV5-6; J: TRBJ1-5; CDR3: CASSLKWENQPQHF
V: TRBV5-1; J: TRBJ1-2; CDR3: CASSSNPGSPYGYTF
V: TRBV3-1; J: TRBJ2-6; CDR3: CASSLGATGANVLTF
V: TRBV11-2; J: TRBJ2-7; CDR3: CASSLGQVSEQYF
V: TRBV5-1; J: TRBJ2-1; CDR3: CASSPGLAGPRFQGYNEQFF
V: TRBV2; J: TRBJ2-1; CDR3: CASRMPSTGNEQFF
V: TRBV18; J: TRBJ2-3; CDR3: CASSTDTDTQYF
V: TRBV6-2/TRBV6-3; J: TRBJ1-5; CDR3: CASSYSIRGRNQPQHF
V: TRBV15; J: TRBJ2-7; CDR3: CATSREAGLYEQYF
V: TRBV5-6; J: TRBJ1-4; CDR3: CASSPTATNEKLFF
V: TRBV5-4; J: TRBJ1-1; CDR3: CASSSYRGGTEAFF
V: TRBV20-1; J: TRBJ1-4; CDR3: CSARPLSIAVWSEKLFF
V: TRBV28; J: TRBJ2-1; CDR3: CASSLYRQSSYNEQFF
V: TRBV5-6; J: TRBJ2-1; CDR3: CASSLGGGGYYNEQFF
V: TRBV9; J: TRBJ2-7; CDR3: CASSPGQGFYEQYF
V: TRBV7-2; J: TRBJ2-2; CDR3: CASSLQWTGELFF